This T cell receptor (beta chain) is from a study of Graves' ophthalmopathy and Graves' hyperthyroidism. Germline assignment: CDR1 SGHTA and CDR2 FQGNSA. This CDR3 spans 15 amino acids. The J segment lost 1 base and the V segment lost 1 base, leaving 4 bases of the junction unmatched. Researchers took RNA transcripts and amplified TCR beta CDR3 regions from them. Second-round multiplex PCR followed a first-round RT-PCR using HTBI primers. TCRdb independently ran MiXCR on the multiplex PCR reads; one entry per CDR3 protein. Among a few hundred thousand distinct CDR3 sequences, roughly a sixth were seen once, and the ten largest hold roughly an eighth. This clonotype was seen repeatedly, ten times or more. Its target is unknown. Study results and limitations: Blood shared most expanded thyroid clonotypes above 0.001 frequency. Its predictions of ophthalmopathy progression gave the model 55% to 71% sensitivity and approximately 72% specificity. Cross-validated, the 13-signature model showed 87.88%/81.08% sensitivity/specificity, and 80%/75% in the test set.

Sequenced material: peripheral blood. The receptor was isolated from an adult man with Graves' ophthalmopathy. This rearrangement joins TRBV7-2 to TRBJ2-7; 7 bases line up with TRBD2. CDR3 in amino acids: CASSLGASGSYEQYF. For the CDR3, the DNA is TGTGCCAGCAGCTTAGGCGCTAGCGGTTCCTACGAGCAGTACTTC. The whole variable domain, filled in from reference TRBV7-2 and TRBJ2-7, reads GAGVSQSPSNKVTEKGKDVELRCDPISGHTALYWYRQSLGQGLEFLIYFQGNSAPDKSGLPSDRFSAERTGGSVSTLTIQRTQQEDSAVYLCASSLGASGSYEQYFGPGTRLTVT.